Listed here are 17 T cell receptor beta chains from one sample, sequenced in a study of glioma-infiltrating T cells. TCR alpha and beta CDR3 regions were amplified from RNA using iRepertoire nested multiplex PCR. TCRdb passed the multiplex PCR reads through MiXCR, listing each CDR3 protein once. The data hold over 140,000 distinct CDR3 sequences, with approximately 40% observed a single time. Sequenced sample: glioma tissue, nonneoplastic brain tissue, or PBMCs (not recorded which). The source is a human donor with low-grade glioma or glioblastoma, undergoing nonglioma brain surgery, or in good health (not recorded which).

For the CDR3, the DNA is TGCAGTGCTAGAGCCGAGGGGAGAATGGCCCCTTATGGCTACACCTTC. It yields the protein CSARAEGRMAPYGYTF. J is TRBJ1-2 and V is TRBV20-1, with a possible D match to TRBD1 (5 bases). The CDR3 length is 16 residues. Germline V gives CDR1 DFQATT, CDR2 SNEGSKA (reference sequence). The V end lost 1 base, the J end lost 5 bases, and 20 bases lay between the germline ends.

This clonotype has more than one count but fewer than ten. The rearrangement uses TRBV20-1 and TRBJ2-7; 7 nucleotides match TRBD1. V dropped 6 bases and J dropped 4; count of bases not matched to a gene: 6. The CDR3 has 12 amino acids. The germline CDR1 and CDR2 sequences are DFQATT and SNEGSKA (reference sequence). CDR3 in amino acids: CSAPTGSYEQYF. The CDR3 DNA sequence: TGCAGTGCCCCGACAGGGTCTTACGAGCAGTACTTC.

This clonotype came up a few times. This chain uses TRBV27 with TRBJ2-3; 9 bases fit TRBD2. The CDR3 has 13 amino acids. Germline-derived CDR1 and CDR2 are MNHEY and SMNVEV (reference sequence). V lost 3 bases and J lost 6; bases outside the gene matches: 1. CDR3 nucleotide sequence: TGTGCCAGCAGTTTGCGGGAGGGGGATACGCAGTATTTT. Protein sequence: CASSLREGDTQYF.

CDR3 sequence (DNA): TGTGCCAGCAGTAGCGGGGGGGCCCCCAAGAACGAGCAGTACTTC. This gives the protein CASSSGGAPKNEQYF. V usage is TRBV2 and J usage is TRBJ2-7; 10 nucleotides line up with TRBD2. Germline V CDR1 and CDR2: SNHLY, FYNNEI. V lost 5 bases, J lost 5 bases, and 9 bases stayed unmatched. This CDR3 contains 15 residues. Variable domain in full (rest from reference TRBV2 and TRBJ2-7): EPEVTQTPSHQVTQMGQEVILRCVPISNHLYFYWYRQILGQKVEFLVSFYNNEISEKSEIFDDQFSVERPDGSNFTLKIRSTKLEDSAMYFCASSSGGAPKNEQYFGPGTRLTVT.

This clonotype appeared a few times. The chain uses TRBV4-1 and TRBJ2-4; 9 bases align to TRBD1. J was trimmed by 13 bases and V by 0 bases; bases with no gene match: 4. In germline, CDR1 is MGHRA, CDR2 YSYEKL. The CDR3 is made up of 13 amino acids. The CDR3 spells CASSQDRDRDQYF. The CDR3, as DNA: TGCGCCAGCAGCCAAGATAGGGACAGGGACCAGTACTTC.

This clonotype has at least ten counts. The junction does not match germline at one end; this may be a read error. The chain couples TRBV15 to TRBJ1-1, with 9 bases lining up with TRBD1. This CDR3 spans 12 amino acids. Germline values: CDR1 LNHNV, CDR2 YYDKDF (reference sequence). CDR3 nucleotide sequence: TGTGCCACCAGCAGGACAGGGGGGATAGGGGAGTTT. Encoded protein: CATSRTGGIGEF.

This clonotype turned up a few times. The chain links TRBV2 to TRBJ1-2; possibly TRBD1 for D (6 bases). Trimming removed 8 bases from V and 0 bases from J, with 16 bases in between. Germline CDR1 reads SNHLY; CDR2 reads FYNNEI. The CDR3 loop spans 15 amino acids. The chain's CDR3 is CASRWTVKANYGYTF. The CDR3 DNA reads TGTGCCAGCCGATGGACAGTCAAAGCTAACTATGGCTACACCTTC.

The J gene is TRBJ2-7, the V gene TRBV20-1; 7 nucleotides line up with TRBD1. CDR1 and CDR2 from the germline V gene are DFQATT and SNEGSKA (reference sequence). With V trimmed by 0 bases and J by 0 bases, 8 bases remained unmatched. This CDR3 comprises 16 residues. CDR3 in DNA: TGCAGTGCTAGAGATTTTGCAGGGGGAAGCTCCTACGAGCAGTACTTC. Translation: CSARDFAGGSSYEQYF.

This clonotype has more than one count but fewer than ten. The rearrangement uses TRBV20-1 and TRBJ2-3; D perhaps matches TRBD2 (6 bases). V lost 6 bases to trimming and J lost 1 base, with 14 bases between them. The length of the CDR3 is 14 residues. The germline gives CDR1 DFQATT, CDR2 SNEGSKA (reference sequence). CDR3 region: CSAYPGVGTDTQYF. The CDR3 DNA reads TGCAGTGCGTACCCGGGGGTCGGCACAGATACGCAGTATTTT.

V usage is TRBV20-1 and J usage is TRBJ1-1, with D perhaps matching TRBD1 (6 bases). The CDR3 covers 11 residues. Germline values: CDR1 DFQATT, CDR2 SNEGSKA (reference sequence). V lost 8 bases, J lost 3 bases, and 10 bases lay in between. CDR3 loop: CSPTGHTEAFF. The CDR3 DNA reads TGCAGTCCTACAGGGCACACTGAAGCTTTCTTT.

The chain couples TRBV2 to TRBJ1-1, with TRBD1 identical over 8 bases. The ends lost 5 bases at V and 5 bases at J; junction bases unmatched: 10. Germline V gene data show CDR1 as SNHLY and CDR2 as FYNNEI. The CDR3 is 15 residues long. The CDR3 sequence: CASSPTTGVITEAFF. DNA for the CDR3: TGTGCCAGCAGTCCGACGACAGGGGTTATTACTGAAGCTTTCTTT. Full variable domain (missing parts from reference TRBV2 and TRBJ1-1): EPEVTQTPSHQVTQMGQEVILRCVPISNHLYFYWYRQILGQKVEFLVSFYNNEISEKSEIFDDQFSVERPDGSNFTLKIRSTKLEDSAMYFCASSPTTGVITEAFFGQGTRLTVV.

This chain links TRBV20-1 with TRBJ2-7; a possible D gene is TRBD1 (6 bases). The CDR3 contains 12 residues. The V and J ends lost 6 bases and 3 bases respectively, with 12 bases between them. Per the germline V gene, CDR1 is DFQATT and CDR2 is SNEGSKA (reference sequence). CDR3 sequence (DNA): TGCAGTGCGACAGGTGAGGTCTACGAGCAGTACTTC. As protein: CSATGEVYEQYF.

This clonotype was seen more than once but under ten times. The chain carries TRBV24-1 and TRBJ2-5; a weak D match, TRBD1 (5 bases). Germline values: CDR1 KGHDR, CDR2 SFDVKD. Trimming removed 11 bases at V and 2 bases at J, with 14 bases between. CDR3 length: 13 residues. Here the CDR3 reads CASSDGQQETQYF. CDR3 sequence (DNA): TGTGCCAGCAGCGATGGACAACAAGAGACCCAGTACTTC.

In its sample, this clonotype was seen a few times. This CDR3 reads CASSYWTGGTEAFF. CDR3 sequence (DNA): TGTGCCAGCAGTTACTGGACAGGGGGCACTGAAGCTTTCTTT. J is TRBJ1-1 and V is TRBV6-6; 10 bases fit TRBD1. This CDR3 contains 14 residues. CDR1 is MNHNY and CDR2 is SVGAGI in the germline V gene (reference sequence). With 1 base clipped from V and 4 bases from J, the junction kept 0 bases outside the gene matches.

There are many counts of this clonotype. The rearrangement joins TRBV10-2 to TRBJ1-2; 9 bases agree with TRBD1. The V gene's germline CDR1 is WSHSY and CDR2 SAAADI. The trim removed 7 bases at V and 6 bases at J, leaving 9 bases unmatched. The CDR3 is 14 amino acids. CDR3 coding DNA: TGCGCCAGCACCACAATGACAGGGGGAAATGGCTACACCTTC. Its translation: CASTTMTGGNGYTF.

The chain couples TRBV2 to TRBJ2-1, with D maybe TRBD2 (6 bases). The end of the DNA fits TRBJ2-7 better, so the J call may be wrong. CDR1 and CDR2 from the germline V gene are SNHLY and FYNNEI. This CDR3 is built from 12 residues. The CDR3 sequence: CASGKQEGEQYF. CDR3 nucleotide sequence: TGTGCCAGCGGGAAACAGGAGGGCGAGCAGTACTTC.

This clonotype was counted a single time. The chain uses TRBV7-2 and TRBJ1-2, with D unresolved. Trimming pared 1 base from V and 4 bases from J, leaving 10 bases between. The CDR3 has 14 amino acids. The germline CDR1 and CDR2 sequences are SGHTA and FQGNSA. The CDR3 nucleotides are TGTGCCAGCAGCTTAGATTCGTTTATCTATGGCTACACCTTC. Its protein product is CASSLDSFIYGYTF.